The 16 T cell receptor beta chains below come from one sample, sequenced in a study of T cell responses to AZD1222 COVID-19 vaccine. The table came from immunoSEQ multiplex PCR; TCRdb's copy has only in-frame clones and leaves some out. This table holds fewer than 150,000 clones, almost 95% found once. Material: peripheral blood, obtained 28 days after the second AZD1222 dose. These receptors all come from an adult who received the AZD1222 COVID-19 vaccine.

The V gene is TRBV10-3, the J gene TRBJ1-1; D might be TRBD1 (5 bases). Germline V gives CDR1 ENHRY, CDR2 SYGVKD. This CDR3 region has 15 residues. The germline V and J ends were trimmed by 7 bases and 5 bases, with 20 bases remaining between them. The CDR3 DNA reads TGTGCCATCACTGCGGTTTGGACGGAGGGGACTGAAGCTTTCTTT. This encodes CAITAVWTEGTEAFF.

This chain connects TRBV21-1 to TRBJ2-1; the table's D call TRBD1 went unverified against the DNA. TRBV21-1 counts as a pseudogene. The CDR3 totals 14 residues. The CDR3 spells CASGYRFSYNEQFF. CDR3 coding DNA: TGTGCCAGCGGCTACAGGTTTTCCTACAATGAGCAGTTCTTC.

The chain has TRBV18 and TRBJ1-2; no clear D. The CDR3 loop spans 13 amino acids. V lost 2 bases, J lost 4 bases, and 8 bases lay in between. CDR1 and CDR2 (germline): KGHSH, LQKENI. This chain's CDR3 is CASSPNNFYGYTF. In DNA form, the CDR3 reads TGTGCCAGCTCACCAAATAATTTCTATGGCTACACCTTC. The whole variable domain, filled in from reference TRBV18 and TRBJ1-2, reads NAGVMQNPRHLVRRRGQEARLRCSPMKGHSHVYWYRQLPEEGLKFMVYLQKENIIDESGMPKERFSAEFPKEGPSILRIQQVVRGDSAAYFCASSPNNFYGYTFGSGTRLTVV.

CDR3 amino acids: CASSLAGTASYNEQFF. The CDR3 region has the DNA TGCGCCAGCAGCTTGGCGGGGACAGCGAGCTACAATGAGCAGTTCTTC. The rearrangement uses TRBV5-1 and TRBJ2-1; 7 bases line up with TRBD1. V lost 0 bases to trimming and J lost 3 bases; unmatched junction nucleotides: 6. Germline V CDR1 and CDR2: SGHRS, YFSETQ. CDR3 size: 16 residues.

This rearrangement joins TRBV4-1 to TRBJ1-5; TRBD1 is a possible D gene (6 bases). Germline V gene sequence: CDR1 MGHRA, CDR2 YSYEKL. The V end lost 0 bases, the J end lost 5 bases, and 14 bases lay between the germline ends. CDR3 length: 16 amino acids. The CDR3 is CASSQDTGQNYQPQHF. The CDR3 coding sequence is TGCGCCAGCAGCCAAGATACAGGACAGAATTATCAGCCCCAGCATTTT.

V and J are TRBV5-1 and TRBJ1-5; maybe TRBD1 (6 bases). This CDR3 region has 15 residues. Germline CDR1 reads SGHRS; CDR2 reads YFSETQ. V was pared by 4 bases and J by 3 bases, with 14 bases between. The CDR3 region has the DNA TGCGCCAGCAGCCCAACAGGGTTGGACAATCAGCCCCAGCATTTT. Translation: CASSPTGLDNQPQHF. The full variable domain, with the rest looked up from reference TRBV5-1 and TRBJ1-5, is KAGVTQTPRYLIKTRGQQVTLSCSPISGHRSVSWYQQTPGQGLQFLFEYFSETQRNKGNFPGRFSGRQFSNSRSEMNVSTLELGDSALYLCASSPTGLDNQPQHFGDGTRLSIL.

This chain joins TRBV5-1 and TRBJ2-3, with D unclear. Germline V CDR1 and CDR2: SGHRS, YFSETQ. CDR3 length: 13 amino acids. V was pared by 0 bases and J by 6 bases, with 8 bases between. CDR3 sequence: CASSLEVVDTQYF. The CDR3 coding sequence is TGCGCCAGCAGCTTGGAGGTGGTCGATACGCAGTATTTT.

The chain uses TRBV6-5 and TRBJ1-6, with D hard to call. Germline CDR1 MNHEY, CDR2 SVGAGI. This CDR3 spans 16 amino acids. Trimming shortened V by 4 bases and J by 0 bases, and 10 bases separated the two germline ends. The CDR3 spells CASSSPASSYNSPLHF. DNA of the CDR3: TGTGCCAGCAGTTCCCCGGCAAGCTCCTATAATTCACCCCTCCACTTT.

CDR3 in amino acids: CASSLTSNYGYTF. The CDR3 DNA reads as TGTGCCAGCAGTTTAACCTCCAACTATGGCTACACCTTC. The rearrangement joins TRBV27 to TRBJ1-2; D is uncertain. V lost 2 bases, J lost 2 bases, and 6 bases lay in between. CDR3 length equals 13 residues. Germline V gives CDR1 MNHEY, CDR2 SMNVEV (reference sequence).

V is TRBV19 and J is TRBJ2-5; maybe TRBD1 (5 bases). Germline assignment: CDR1 LNHDA and CDR2 SQIVND (reference sequence). V shed 4 bases and J shed 0 bases, with 15 bases lying between them. This CDR3 comprises 16 residues. CDR3 residues: CASSRQLGWYQETQYF. The DNA for the CDR3 is TGTGCCAGTAGTAGACAGTTAGGGTGGTACCAAGAGACCCAGTACTTC. The complete variable domain, with remaining parts taken from reference TRBV19 and TRBJ2-5, reads DGGITQSPKYLFRKEGQNVTLSCEQNLNHDAMYWYRQDPGQGLRLIYYSQIVNDFQKGDIAEGYSVSREKKESFPLTVTSAQKNPTAFYLCASSRQLGWYQETQYFGPGTRLLVL.

The V call is TRBV15, the J call TRBJ1-5, with D tentatively TRBD1 (5 bases). The V and J ends lost 3 bases and 0 bases respectively, with 9 bases between them. CDR3 length equals 15 residues. Looked up from germline, CDR1 is LNHNV and CDR2 is YYDKDF (reference sequence). The CDR3 DNA reads as TGTGCCACCAGCAGGGCAGGGCGTAGCAATCAGCCCCAGCATTTT. It is translated as CATSRAGRSNQPQHF.

The rearrangement links TRBV6-5 to TRBJ2-1; D unclear. The germline gives CDR1 MNHEY, CDR2 SVGAGI. V was pared by 6 bases and J by 4 bases, with 16 bases between. This CDR3 is 15 amino acids long. In nucleotides, the CDR3 is TGTGCCAGCAGCCCGAGGCGTGAAAGTTACAATGAGCAGTTCTTC. It codes for CASSPRRESYNEQFF.

The rearrangement links TRBV28 to TRBJ2-7; possibly TRBD1 for D (5 bases). CDR3 length: 14 residues. Trimming stripped 2 bases from V and 0 bases from J, with 8 bases between. Germline-derived CDR1 and CDR2 are MDHEN and SYDVKM. CDR3: CASSLAGRSYEQYF. CDR3 DNA sequence: TGTGCCAGCAGTTTAGCAGGGCGCTCCTACGAGCAGTACTTC.

As DNA, the CDR3 is TGTGCCTGGACAGGCGGGAGCACTGAAGCTTTCTTT. Residues: CAWTGGSTEAFF. The chain joins TRBV30 to TRBJ1-1; no clear D gene. Germline V CDR1 and CDR2: GTSNPN, SVGIG (reference sequence). The CDR3 contains 12 residues. Trimming stripped 4 bases from V and 4 bases from J, with 10 bases between.

The genes are TRBV27 and TRBJ2-1; the match to TRBD2 covers 8 bases. Germline assignment: CDR1 MNHEY and CDR2 SMNVEV (reference sequence). J gave up 0 bases and V 2 bases, and 0 bases lay outside the gene matches. This CDR3 spans 15 amino acids. CDR3 residues: CASSLSGSSYNEQFF. In DNA, the CDR3 is TGTGCCAGCAGTTTAAGCGGGAGCTCCTACAATGAGCAGTTCTTC.

In this sample, this clone turned up a few times. The chain links TRBV18 to TRBJ1-1, with D perhaps TRBD1 (5 bases). The V end was cut by 0 bases, the J end by 5 bases, with 25 bases between. This CDR3 has 19 residues. CDR1 and CDR2 from the germline V gene are KGHSH and LQKENI. The CDR3 protein is CASSPPNSLGARRGTEAFF. As DNA, the CDR3 is TGTGCCAGCTCACCACCGAATTCCCTTGGGGCCCGGCGGGGGACTGAAGCTTTCTTT. The complete variable domain, with remaining parts taken from reference TRBV18 and TRBJ1-1, reads NAGVMQNPRHLVRRRGQEARLRCSPMKGHSHVYWYRQLPEEGLKFMVYLQKENIIDESGMPKERFSAEFPKEGPSILRIQQVVRGDSAAYFCASSPPNSLGARRGTEAFFGQGTRLTVV.